A single T cell receptor (beta chain) is shown here with its context. The table came from immunoSEQ multiplex PCR; TCRdb's copy has only in-frame clones and leaves some out. The table shows millions of clones, with 85% to 95% occurring only once. This sample was included in a study of shared clonotypes between healthy human individuals. CDR3 size: 17 residues. Per the germline V gene, CDR1 is SGDLS and CDR2 is YYNGEE. Between the trimmed V and J ends, which lost 0 bases and 7 bases, there was a span of 17 bases. Terminally differentiated effector memory CD45RA+ cells were excluded from the naive CD8 cells, which were CD45RO-negative and positively selected for CCR7.

The chain joins TRBV9 to TRBJ1-6; maybe TRBD1 (6 bases). This TCR was recovered from a man aged 18 to 30 in good health. Source material: naive CD8+ T cells sorted from blood. The CDR3 sequence is CASSVESVGGLNSPLHF. The CDR3 bases are TGTGCCAGCAGCGTAGAATCAGTAGGGGGGCTAAATTCACCCCTCCACTTT.